These 3 T cell receptor beta chains share one sample of origin, sequenced in a study of blood T cell repertoires in COVID-19. Sequencing was performed with immunoSEQ multiplex PCR; in TCRdb, only in-frame clones are kept and a portion is missing. The profile shows 200,000 to 250,000 clones, more than 75% of them singletons. Sequenced sample: peripheral blood. The receptors stem from a man at least 80 years old with acute or convalescent COVID-19.

The chain joins TRBV6-5 to TRBJ1-5, with 7 bases lining up with TRBD1. Trimming at V came to 4 bases and at J to 3 bases, leaving 9 bases not matched to a gene. In germline, CDR1 is MNHEY, CDR2 SVGAGI. This CDR3 comprises 16 residues. The CDR3 nucleotides read TGTGCCAGCAGTTCTCGGACAGGTACGACCAATCAGCCCCAGCATTTT. This encodes CASSSRTGTTNQPQHF.

On this clone: The junction does not match germline at one end; this may be a read error. The rearrangement joins TRBV29-1 to TRBJ2-3, with unresolved D. CDR3 length: 11 residues. Germline CDR1 and CDR2: SQVTM and ANQGSEA. CDR3 region: CSVEAPDTQYF. For the CDR3, the DNA is TGCAGCGTCGAAGCCCCGGATACGCAGTATTTT.

The chain carries TRBV4-1 and TRBJ2-1; D might be TRBD1 (5 bases). V was cut by 0 bases and J by 9 bases, with 6 bases left in between. Looked up from germline, CDR1 is MGHRA and CDR2 is YSYEKL. CDR3 length equals 12 residues. DNA for the CDR3: TGCGCCAGCAGCCAAGAAAGGGGTGAGCAGTTCTTC. This sequence encodes CASSQERGEQFF.